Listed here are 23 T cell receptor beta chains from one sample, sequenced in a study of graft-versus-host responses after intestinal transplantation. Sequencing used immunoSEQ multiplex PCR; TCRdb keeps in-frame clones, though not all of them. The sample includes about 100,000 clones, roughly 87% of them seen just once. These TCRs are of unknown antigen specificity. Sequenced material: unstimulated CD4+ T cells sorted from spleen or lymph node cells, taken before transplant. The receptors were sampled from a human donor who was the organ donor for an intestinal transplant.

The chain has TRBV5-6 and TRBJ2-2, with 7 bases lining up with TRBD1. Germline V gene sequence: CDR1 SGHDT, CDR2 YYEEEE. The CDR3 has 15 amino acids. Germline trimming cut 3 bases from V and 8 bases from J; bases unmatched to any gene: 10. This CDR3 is CASSSLQGLIGELFF. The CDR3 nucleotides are TGTGCCAGCAGCTCATTACAGGGGTTAATTGGGGAGCTGTTTTTT. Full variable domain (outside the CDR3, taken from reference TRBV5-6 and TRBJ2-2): DAGVTQSPTHLIKTRGQQVTLRCSPKSGHDTVSWYQQALGQGPQFIFQYYEEEERQRGNFPDRFSGHQFPNYSSELNVNALLLGDSALYLCASSSLQGLIGELFFGEGSRLTVL.

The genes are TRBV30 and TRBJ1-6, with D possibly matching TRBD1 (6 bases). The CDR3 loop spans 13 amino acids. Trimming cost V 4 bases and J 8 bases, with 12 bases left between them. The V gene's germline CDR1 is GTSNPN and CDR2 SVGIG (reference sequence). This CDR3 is CAWTQGGHSPLHF. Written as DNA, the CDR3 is TGTGCCTGGACACAGGGCGGGCATTCACCCCTCCACTTT.

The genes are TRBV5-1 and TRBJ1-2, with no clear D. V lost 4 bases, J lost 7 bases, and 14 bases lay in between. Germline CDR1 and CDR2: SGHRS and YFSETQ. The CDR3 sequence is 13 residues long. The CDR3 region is CASSQRITGGYTF. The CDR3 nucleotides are TGCGCCAGCAGCCAAAGGATCACCGGTGGCTACACCTTC.

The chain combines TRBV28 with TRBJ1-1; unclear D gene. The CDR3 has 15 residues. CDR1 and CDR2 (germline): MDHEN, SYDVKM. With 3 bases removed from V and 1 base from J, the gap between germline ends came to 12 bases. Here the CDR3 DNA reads TGTGCCAGCAGTTTTTCTTATCGAGGGAACACTGAAGCTTTCTTT. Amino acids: CASSFSYRGNTEAFF.

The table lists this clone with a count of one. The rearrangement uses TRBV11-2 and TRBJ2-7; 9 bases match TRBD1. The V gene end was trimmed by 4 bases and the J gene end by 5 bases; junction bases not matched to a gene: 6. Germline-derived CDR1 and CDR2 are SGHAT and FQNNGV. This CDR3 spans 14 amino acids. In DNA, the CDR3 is TGTGCCAGCAGCTCCCGGGACAGGGTTCACGAGCAGTACTTC. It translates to CASSSRDRVHEQYF.

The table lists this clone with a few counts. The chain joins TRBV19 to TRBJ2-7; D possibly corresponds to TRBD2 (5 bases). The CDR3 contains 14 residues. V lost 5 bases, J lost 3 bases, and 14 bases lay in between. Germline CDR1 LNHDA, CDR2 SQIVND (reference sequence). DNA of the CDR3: TGTGCCAGTAGTCCTAGCAAACTTCACTACGAGCAGTACTTC. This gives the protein CASSPSKLHYEQYF.

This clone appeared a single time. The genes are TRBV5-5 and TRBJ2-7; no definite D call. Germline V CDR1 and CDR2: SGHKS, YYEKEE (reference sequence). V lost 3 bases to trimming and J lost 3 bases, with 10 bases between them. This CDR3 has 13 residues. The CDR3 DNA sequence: TGTGCCAGCAGCTACCAAAGCCGCTACGAGCAGTACTTC. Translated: CASSYQSRYEQYF.

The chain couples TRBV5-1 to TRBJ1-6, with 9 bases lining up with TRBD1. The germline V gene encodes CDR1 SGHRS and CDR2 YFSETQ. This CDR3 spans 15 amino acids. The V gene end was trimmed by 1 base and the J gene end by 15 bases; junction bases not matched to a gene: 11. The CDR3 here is CASSLTAGQGLLLHF. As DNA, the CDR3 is TGCGCCAGCAGCTTGACTGCGGGACAGGGTCTACTCCTCCACTTT.

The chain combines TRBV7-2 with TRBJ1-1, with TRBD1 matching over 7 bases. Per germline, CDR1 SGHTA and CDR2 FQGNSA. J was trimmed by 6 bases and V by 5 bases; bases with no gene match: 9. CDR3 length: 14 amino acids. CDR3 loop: CASSPKQGRPEAFF. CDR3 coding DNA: TGTGCCAGCAGCCCTAAACAGGGGCGCCCTGAAGCTTTCTTT. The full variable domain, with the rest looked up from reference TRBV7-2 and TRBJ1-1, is GAGVSQSPSNKVTEKGKDVELRCDPISGHTALYWYRQSLGQGLEFLIYFQGNSAPDKSGLPSDRFSAERTGGSVSTLTIQRTQQEDSAVYLCASSPKQGRPEAFFGQGTRLTVV.

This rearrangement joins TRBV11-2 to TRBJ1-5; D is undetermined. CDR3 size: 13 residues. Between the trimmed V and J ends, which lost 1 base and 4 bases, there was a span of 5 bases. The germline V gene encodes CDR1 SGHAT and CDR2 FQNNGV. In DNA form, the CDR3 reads TGTGCCAGCAGCTTAGTCCCGAATCAGCCCCAGCATTTT. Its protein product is CASSLVPNQPQHF.

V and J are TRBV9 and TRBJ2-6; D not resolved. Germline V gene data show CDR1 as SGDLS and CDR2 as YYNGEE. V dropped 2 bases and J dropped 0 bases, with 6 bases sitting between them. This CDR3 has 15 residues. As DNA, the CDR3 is TGTGCCAGCAGCGTGTATGACTCTGGGGCCAACGTCCTGACTTTC. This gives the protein CASSVYDSGANVLTF.

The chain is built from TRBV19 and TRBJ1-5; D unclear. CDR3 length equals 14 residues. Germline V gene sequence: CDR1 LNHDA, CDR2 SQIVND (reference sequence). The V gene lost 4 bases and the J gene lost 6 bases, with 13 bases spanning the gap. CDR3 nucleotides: TGTGCCAGTAGTACCGTCAACCCCGGTCAGCCCCAGCATTTT. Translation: CASSTVNPGQPQHF.

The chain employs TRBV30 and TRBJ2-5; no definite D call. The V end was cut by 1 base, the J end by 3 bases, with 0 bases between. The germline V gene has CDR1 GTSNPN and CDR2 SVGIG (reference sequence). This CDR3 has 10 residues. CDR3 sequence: CAWSEETQYF. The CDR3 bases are TGTGCCTGGAGTGAAGAGACCCAGTACTTC.

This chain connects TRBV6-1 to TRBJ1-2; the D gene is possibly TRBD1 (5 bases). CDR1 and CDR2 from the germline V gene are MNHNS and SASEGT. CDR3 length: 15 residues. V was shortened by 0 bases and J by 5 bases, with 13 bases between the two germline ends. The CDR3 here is CASSEAGAARYGYTF. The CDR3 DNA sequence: TGTGCCAGCAGTGAAGCAGGGGCCGCGCGATATGGCTACACCTTC.

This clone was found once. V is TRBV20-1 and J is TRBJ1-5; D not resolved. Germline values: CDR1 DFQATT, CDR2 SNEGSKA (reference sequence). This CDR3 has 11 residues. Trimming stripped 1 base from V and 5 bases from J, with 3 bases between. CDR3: CSARADQPQHF. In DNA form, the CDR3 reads TGCAGTGCTAGAGCAGATCAGCCCCAGCATTTT.

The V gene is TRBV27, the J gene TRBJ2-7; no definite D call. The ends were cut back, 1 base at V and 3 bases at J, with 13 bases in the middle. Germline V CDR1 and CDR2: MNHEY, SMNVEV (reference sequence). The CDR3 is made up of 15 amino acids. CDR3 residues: CASSLFGQAIYEQYF. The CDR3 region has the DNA TGTGCCAGCAGTTTATTCGGGCAGGCTATCTACGAGCAGTACTTC.

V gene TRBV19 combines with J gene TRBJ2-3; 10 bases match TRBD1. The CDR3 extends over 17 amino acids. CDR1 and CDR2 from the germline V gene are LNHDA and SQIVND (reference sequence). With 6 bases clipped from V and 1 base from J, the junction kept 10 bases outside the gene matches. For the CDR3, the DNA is TGTGCCAGTAGACTTAATGGCGGGACAGGGGGCACAGATACGCAGTATTTT. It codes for CASRLNGGTGGTDTQYF.

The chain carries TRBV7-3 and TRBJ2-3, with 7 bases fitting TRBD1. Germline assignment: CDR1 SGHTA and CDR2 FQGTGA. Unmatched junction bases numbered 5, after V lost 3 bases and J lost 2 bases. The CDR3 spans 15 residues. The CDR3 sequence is CASSFLGGPTDTQYF. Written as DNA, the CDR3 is TGTGCCAGCAGCTTCTTAGGGGGCCCCACAGATACGCAGTATTTT.

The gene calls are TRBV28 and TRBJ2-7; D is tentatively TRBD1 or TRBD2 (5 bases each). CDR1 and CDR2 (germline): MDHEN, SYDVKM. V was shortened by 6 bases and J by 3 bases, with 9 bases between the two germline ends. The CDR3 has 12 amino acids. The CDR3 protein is CASSLGVYEQYF. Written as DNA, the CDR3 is TGTGCCAGCAGCTTGGGGGTCTACGAGCAGTACTTC. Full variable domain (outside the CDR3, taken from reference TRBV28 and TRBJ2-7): DVKVTQSSRYLVKRTGEKVFLECVQDMDHENMFWYRQDPGLGLRLIYFSYDVKMKEKGDIPEGYSVSREKKERFSLILESASTNQTSMYLCASSLGVYEQYFGPGTRLTVT.

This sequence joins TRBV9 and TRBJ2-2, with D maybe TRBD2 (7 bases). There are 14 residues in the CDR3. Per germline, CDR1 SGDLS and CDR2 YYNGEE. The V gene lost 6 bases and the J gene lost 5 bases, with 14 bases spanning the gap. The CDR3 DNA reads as TGTGCCAGCACCCCTAGGGGGGGAACCGGGGAGCTGTTTTTT. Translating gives CASTPRGGTGELFF.

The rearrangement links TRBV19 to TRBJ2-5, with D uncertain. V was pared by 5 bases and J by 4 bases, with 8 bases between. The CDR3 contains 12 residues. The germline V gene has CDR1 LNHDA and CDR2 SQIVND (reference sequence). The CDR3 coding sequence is TGTGCCAGTAGTGGGTCGGGAGAGACCCAGTACTTC. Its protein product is CASSGSGETQYF.

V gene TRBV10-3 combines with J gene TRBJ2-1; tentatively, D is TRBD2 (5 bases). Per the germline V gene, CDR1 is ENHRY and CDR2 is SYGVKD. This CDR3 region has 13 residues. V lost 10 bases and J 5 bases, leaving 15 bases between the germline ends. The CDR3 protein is CATDRAGDNEQFF. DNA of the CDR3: TGTGCCACAGACCGGGCGGGCGACAATGAGCAGTTCTTC.

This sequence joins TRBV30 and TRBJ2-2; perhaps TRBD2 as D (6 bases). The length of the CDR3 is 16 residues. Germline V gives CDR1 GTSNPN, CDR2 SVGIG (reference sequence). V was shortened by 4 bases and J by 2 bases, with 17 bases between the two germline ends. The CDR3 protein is CAWTAQRATNTGELFF. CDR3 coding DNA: TGTGCCTGGACAGCCCAGCGGGCCACAAACACCGGGGAGCTGTTTTTT.